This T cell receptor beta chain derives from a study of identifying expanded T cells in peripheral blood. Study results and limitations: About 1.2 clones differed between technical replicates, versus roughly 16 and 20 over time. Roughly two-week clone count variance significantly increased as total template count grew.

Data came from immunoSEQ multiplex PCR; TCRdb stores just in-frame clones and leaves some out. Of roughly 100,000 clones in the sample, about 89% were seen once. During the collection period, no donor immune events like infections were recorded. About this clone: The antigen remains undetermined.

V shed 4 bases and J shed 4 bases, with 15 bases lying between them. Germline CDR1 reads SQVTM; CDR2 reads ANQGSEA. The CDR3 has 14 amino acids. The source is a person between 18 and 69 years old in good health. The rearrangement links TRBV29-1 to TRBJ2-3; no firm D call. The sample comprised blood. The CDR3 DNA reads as TGCAGCGTTGCCAGTAGTGGCAGTCCAGATACGCAGTATTTT. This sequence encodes CSVASSGSPDTQYF.